This T cell receptor beta chain was recovered during a study of shared clonotypes between healthy human individuals. Note on this clone: Its antigen is currently unknown.

CDR1 is SGHNT, CDR2 YENEEA, per germline. V lost 5 bases and J 6 bases, leaving 14 bases between the germline ends. This CDR3 comprises 13 residues. This table comes from immunoSEQ multiplex PCR, and its TCRdb copy is limited to in-frame clones, with some not included. Found here are some 2,500,000 clones, around 93% of them singletons; the top ten hold approximately 0.39%. Study conclusions and caveats: Clonotype sharing among donors likely depends on sequencing depth.

This clonotype was sampled from a man younger than 30 in good health. Some clones in this sample may be carry-over from other donors' samples. Sequences were obtained from naive CD4+ T cells from PBMCs. Subset in this sample: CD45RA+ positively selected. The rearrangement uses TRBV11-3 and TRBJ2-7; D gene ambiguous. Here the CDR3 reads CASSLARVSEQYF. The CDR3 region has the DNA TGTGCCAGCAGCCTCGCGCGTGTGTCCGAGCAGTACTTC.